Included here is one TCR beta chain sequence, with context. This entry is derived from a study of T cell responses to AZD1222 COVID-19 vaccine. The repertoire was sequenced with immunoSEQ multiplex PCR; TCRdb's copy has only in-frame clones and lacks some. This table holds roughly 150,000 clones, 90% to 95% found once. The CDR3 has 11 residues. In germline, CDR1 is MGHDK, CDR2 SYGVNS. V shed 3 bases and J shed 8 bases, with 7 bases lying between them. This TCR was recovered from an adult in good health. Specimen: peripheral blood, collected on day 0 of AZD1222 vaccination. The rearrangement links TRBV25-1 to TRBJ1-2; D uncertain. CDR3 coding DNA: TGTGCCAGCAGTGAGAGGGAGGGCTACACCTTC. Protein product: CASSEREGYTF.